This record concerns one TCR beta chain sequence. This clone's antigen is unknown. Within one base of it there is no much larger clone, and no base qualities were kept. To prepare the library, RT-PCR was applied. For sequencing, an Illumina HiSeq 2500 was employed. In-frame beta chains were kept once TCRdb had trimmed the public reads at Q25 with fastp and called clones with MiXCR. For every CDR3 protein sequence, its rows merge into one entry that carries the most common genes and DNA. Present in this sample are fewer than 400,000 distinct CDR3 sequences, roughly 22% of which were seen just once. More than 8.5% of the sample lies in the top ten. The data were obtained in a study of response to subunit inactivated influenza vaccine (dated by TCRdb to the late 2010s). About the investigation overall: To follow how T cells responded to a trivalent subunit inactivated influenza vaccine, the researchers relied on deep quantitative profiling of the T cell receptor repertoire. Overall results and qualifications from the work: According to the authors, only a limited number of new T cells may be recruited by each seasonal influenza vaccination.

After removal of 0 bases from V and 4 bases from J, the junction retains 10 bases not matched to a gene. The CDR3 runs 18 amino acids, cysteine and phenylalanine included. Only the CDR3 region is kept as DNA, spanning 54 bases read in frame from base 1. For CDR1 and CDR2, the germline V gene lists LGHNA and YNFKEQ. The source of this sequence is a man between 50 and 75 years old who received an inactivated influenza vaccine. Donor details come from another sample of the same person, matched by shared clones. The V and J segments used are TRBV4-2 and TRBJ2-3; 10 junctional bases match TRBD2. The starting material was PBMCs from blood, obtained 21 months after vaccination. The sequenced DNA is TGTGCCAGCAGCCAAGATCCGCAGCGGGGGGGCAGGTCAGATACGCAGTATTTT. Its protein is CASSQDPQRGGRSDTQYF.